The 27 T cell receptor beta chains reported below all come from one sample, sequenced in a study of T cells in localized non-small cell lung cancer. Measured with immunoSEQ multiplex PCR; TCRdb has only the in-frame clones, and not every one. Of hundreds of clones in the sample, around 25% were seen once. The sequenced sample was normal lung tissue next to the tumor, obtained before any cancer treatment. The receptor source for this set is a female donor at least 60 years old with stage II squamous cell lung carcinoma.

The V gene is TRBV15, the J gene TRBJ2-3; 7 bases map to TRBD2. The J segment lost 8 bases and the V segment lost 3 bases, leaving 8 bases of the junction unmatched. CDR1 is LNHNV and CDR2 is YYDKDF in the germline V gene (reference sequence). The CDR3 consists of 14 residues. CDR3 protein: CATSRGLGEGTQYF. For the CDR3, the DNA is TGTGCCACCAGCAGGGGACTCGGGGAGGGTACGCAGTATTTT.

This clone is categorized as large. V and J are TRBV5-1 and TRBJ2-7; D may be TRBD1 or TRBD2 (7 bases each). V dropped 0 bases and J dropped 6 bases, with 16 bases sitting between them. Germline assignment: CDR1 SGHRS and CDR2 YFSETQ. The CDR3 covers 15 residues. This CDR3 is CASSLDGRGEGEQYF. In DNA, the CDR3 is TGCGCCAGCAGCTTGGATGGCAGGGGGGAGGGCGAGCAGTACTTC.

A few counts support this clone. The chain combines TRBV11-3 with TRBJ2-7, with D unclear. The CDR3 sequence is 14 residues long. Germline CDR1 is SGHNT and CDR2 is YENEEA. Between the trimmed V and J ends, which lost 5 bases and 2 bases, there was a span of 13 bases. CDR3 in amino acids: CASSPLSPPYEQYV. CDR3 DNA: TGTGCCAGCAGCCCCCTCAGTCCCCCCTACGAGCAGTACGTC.

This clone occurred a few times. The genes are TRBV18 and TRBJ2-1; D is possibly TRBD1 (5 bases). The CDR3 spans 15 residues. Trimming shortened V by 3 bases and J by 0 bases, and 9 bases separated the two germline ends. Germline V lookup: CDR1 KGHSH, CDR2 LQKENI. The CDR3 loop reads CASSPAGYSYNEQFF. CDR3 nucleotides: TGTGCCAGCTCACCTGCAGGGTACTCCTACAATGAGCAGTTCTTC.

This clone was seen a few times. The CDR3 coding sequence is TGTGCCAGCAGCCTGTCCGGGACAGGGGTCGAAAAACTGTTTTTT. It is translated as CASSLSGTGVEKLFF. The V gene is TRBV11-3, the J gene TRBJ1-4; 10 bases map to TRBD1. V lost 5 bases, J lost 8 bases, and 8 bases stayed unmatched. The CDR3 consists of 15 residues. Germline assignment: CDR1 SGHNT and CDR2 YENEEA.

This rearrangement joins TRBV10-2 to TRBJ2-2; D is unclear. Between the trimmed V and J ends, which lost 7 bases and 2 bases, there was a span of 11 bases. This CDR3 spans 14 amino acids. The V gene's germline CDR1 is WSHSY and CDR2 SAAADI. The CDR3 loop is CASMDPGNTGELFF. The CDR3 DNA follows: TGCGCCAGCATGGACCCCGGCAACACCGGGGAGCTGTTTTTT.

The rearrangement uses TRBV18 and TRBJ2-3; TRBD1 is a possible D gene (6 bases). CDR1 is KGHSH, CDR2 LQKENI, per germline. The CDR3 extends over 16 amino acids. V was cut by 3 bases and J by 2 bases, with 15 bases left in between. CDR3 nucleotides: TGTGCCAGCTCACCGGTGAGACAGGAGAACACAGATACGCAGTATTTT. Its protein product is CASSPVRQENTDTQYF.

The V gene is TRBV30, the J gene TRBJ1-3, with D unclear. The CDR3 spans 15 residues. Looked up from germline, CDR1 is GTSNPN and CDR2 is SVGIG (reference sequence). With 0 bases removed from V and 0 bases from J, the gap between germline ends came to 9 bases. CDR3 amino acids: CAWSVAVSSGNTIYF. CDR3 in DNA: TGTGCCTGGAGTGTGGCTGTGAGCTCTGGAAACACCATATATTTT.

The CDR3 region has the DNA TGTGCCAGCAGCGTAACCCGGGACGCCTACAATGAGCAGTTCTTC. Protein: CASSVTRDAYNEQFF. The genes are TRBV11-3 and TRBJ2-1, with D possibly called TRBD1 or TRBD2 (5 bases each). CDR3 size: 15 residues. Germline CDR1 is SGHNT and CDR2 is YENEEA. V dropped 5 bases and J dropped 2 bases, with 13 bases sitting between them.

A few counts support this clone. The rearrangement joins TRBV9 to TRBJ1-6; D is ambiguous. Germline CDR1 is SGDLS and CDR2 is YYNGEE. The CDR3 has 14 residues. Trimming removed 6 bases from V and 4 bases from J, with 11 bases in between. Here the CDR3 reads CASIGREYNSPLHF. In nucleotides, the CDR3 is TGTGCCAGCATTGGCCGCGAATATAATTCACCCCTCCACTTT. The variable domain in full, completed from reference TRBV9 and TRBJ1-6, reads DSGVTQTPKHLITATGQRVTLRCSPRSGDLSVYWYQQSLDQGLQFLIQYYNGEERAKGNILERFSAQQFPDLHSELNLSSLELGDSALYFCASIGREYNSPLHFGNGTRLTVT.

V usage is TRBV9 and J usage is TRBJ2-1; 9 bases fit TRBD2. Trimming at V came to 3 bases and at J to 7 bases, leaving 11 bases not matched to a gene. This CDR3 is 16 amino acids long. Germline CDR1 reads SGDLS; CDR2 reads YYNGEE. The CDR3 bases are TGTGCCAGCAGCGCAGAGGGGCGGGAGGGGGCTAATGAGCAGTTCTTC. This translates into CASSAEGREGANEQFF.

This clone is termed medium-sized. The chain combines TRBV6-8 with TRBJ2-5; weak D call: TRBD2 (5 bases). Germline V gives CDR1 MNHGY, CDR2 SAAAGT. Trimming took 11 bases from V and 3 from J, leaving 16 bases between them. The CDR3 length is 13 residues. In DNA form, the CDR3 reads TGTGCCGCAGCCTGGGAGCCAAAAGAGACCCAGTACTTC. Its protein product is CAAAWEPKETQYF.

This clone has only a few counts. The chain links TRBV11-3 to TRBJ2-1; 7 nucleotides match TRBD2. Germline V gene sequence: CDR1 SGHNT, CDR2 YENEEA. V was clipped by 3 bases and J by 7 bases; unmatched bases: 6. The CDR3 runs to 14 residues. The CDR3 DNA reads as TGTGCCAGCAGCTTCGGACCGGGGGGTAATGAGCAGTTCTTC. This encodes CASSFGPGGNEQFF.

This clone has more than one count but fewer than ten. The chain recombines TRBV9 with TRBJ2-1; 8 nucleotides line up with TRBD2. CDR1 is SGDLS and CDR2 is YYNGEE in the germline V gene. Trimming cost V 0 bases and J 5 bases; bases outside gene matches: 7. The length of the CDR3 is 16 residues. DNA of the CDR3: TGTGCCAGCAGCGTAGAGAGCGGGGGACACAACAATGAGCAGTTCTTC. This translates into CASSVESGGHNNEQFF.

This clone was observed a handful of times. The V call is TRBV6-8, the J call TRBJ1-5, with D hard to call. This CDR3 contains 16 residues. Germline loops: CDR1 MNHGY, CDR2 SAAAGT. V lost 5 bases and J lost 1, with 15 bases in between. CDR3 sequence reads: CASSPTPGVSNQPQHF. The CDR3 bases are TGTGCCAGCAGTCCCACCCCGGGCGTGAGCAATCAGCCCCAGCATTTT.

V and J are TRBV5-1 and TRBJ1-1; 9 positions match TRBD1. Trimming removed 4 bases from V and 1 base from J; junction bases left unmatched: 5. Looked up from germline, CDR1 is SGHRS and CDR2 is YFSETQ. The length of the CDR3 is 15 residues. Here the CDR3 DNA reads TGCGCCAGCAGCCAGGGACAGGGCGGGAACACTGAAGCTTTCTTT. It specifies CASSQGQGGNTEAFF.

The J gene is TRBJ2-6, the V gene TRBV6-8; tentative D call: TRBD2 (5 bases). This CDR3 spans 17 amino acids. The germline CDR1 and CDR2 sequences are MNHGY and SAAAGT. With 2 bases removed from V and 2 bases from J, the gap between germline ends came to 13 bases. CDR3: CASSYGGGQTGANVLTF. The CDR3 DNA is TGTGCCAGCAGTTACGGTGGAGGCCAAACTGGGGCCAACGTCCTGACTTTC.

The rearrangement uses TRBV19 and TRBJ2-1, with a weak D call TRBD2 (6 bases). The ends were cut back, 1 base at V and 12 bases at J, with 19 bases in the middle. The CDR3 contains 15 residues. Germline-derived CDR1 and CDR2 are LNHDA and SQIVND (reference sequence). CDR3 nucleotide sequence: TGTGCCAGTAGTATAGTCGGATTTCGGGAGATGGGGCAGTTCTTC. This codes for CASSIVGFREMGQFF.

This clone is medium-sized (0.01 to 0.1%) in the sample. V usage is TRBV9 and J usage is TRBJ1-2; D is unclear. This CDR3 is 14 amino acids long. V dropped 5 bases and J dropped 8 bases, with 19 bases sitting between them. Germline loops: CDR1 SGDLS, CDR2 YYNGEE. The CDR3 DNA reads TGTGCCAGCAGTGTTGGTGAGTCTCTCCACGGCTACACCTTC. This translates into CASSVGESLHGYTF.

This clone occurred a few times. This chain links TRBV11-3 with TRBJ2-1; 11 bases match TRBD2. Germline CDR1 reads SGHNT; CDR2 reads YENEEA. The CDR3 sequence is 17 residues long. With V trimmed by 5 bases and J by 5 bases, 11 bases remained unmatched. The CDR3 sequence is CASSALTSGKPDNEQFF. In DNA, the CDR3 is TGTGCCAGCAGCGCCCTGACTAGCGGGAAACCCGACAATGAGCAGTTCTTC.

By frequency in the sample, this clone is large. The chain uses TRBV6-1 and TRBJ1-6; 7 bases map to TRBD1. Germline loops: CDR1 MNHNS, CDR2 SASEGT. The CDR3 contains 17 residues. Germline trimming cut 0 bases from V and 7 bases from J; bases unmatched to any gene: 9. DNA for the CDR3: TGTGCCAGCAGTGAAGCGTTGACAGGGACTAAAAATTCACCCCTCCACTTT. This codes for CASSEALTGTKNSPLHF.

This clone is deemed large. CDR3 coding DNA: TGTGCCAGCAGTCTAGGACAGATGAACACTGAAGCTTTCTTT. Protein: CASSLGQMNTEAFF. The V call is TRBV11-3, the J call TRBJ1-1; tentatively, D is TRBD1 (6 bases). The ends were cut back, 6 bases at V and 0 bases at J, with 11 bases in the middle. The CDR3 covers 14 residues. The V gene's germline CDR1 is SGHNT and CDR2 YENEEA.

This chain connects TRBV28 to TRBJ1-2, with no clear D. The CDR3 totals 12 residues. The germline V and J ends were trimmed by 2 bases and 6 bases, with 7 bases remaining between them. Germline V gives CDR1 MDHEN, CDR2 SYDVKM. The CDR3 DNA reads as TGTGCCAGCAGTTTAAGGCCAGATGGCTACACCTTC. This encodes CASSLRPDGYTF.

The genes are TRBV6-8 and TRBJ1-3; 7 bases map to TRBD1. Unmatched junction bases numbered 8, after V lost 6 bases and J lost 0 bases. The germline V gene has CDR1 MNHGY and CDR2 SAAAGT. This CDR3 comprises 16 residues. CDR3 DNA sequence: TGTGCCAGCAGCTCCTTAGGGGGCCCCTCTGGAAACACCATATATTTT. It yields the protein CASSSLGGPSGNTIYF.

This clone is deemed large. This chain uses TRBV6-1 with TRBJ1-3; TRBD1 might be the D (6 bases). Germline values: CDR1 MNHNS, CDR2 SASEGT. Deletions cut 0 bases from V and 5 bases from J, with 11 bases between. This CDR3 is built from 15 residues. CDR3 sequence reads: CASSEASTGRNTIYF. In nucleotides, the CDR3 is TGTGCCAGCAGTGAAGCATCGACAGGTAGAAACACCATATATTTT.

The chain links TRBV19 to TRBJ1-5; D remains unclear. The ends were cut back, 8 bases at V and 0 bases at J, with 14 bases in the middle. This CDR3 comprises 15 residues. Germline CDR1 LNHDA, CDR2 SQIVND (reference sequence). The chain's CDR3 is CASADMVGSNQPQHF. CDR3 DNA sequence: TGTGCCAGTGCTGACATGGTCGGTAGCAATCAGCCCCAGCATTTT.

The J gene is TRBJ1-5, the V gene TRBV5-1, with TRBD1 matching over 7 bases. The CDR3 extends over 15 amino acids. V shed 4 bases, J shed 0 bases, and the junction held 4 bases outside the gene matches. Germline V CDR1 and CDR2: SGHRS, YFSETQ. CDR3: CASSEGQYSNQPQHF. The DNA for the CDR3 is TGCGCCAGCAGCGAGGGACAGTATAGCAATCAGCCCCAGCATTTT.